This T cell receptor beta chain originates from a study of blood T cell repertoires in COVID-19. Study information: Spain, Italy and the United States supplied samples that represented acute and convalescent COVID-19. In each case, the material was cDNA or gDNA derived from T cells, B-cell-depleted T cells, or PBMCs.

Produced via immunoSEQ multiplex PCR; TCRdb's table is partial and in-frame only. Here the sample spans approximately 250,000 clones, more than 75% being singletons. Seattle-derived patients entered the study during active infection and were followed longitudinally. The receptor was derived from an elderly woman with COVID-19, enrolled during active disease. The sequenced sample consisted of peripheral blood.

The CDR3 DNA is TGTGCCAGCAGTCAACAGGGGACAGGGGGCTACACCTTC. It yields the protein CASSQQGTGGYTF. V is TRBV3-1 (or the pseudogene TRBV3-2) and J is TRBJ1-2; 9 positions match TRBD1. The junction had 7 bases not matched to a gene; V was cut back by 6 bases and J by 8 bases. CDR1 and CDR2 from the germline V gene are LGHDT and YNNKEL (reference sequence). The CDR3 is made up of 13 amino acids.